Below, 5 T cell receptor beta chains from the same sample are listed, as sequenced in a study of OX40 agonist ivuxolimab in advanced cancers. The library was generated by the immunoSEQ multiplex PCR assay. Entries here come from immuneACCESS through TCRdb and include only in-frame sequences with V and J called. Some clones fail to appear in such tables; in the studies checked, an unresolved V gene covers under half of the shortfall, and the cause of the remainder is unknown. This sample is represented by tens of thousands of clones; about 80% of them were singletons. The ten largest clones take up 5% to 6% of the sample. Here the sequenced sample was CD4+ or CD8+ T cells sorted from blood, taken in a trial of the OX40 agonist ivuxolimab. These receptors came from an adult with an advanced solid tumor such as melanoma, head and neck, liver or kidney cancer.

The rearrangement joins TRBV18 to TRBJ2-5; D is undetermined. This CDR3 region has 13 residues. Trimming took 5 bases from V and 1 from J, leaving 8 bases between them. Germline assignment: CDR1 KGHSH and CDR2 LQKENI. In DNA, the CDR3 is TGTGCCAGCTCATCAAACCTCCAAGAGACCCAGTACTTC. Translated: CASSSNLQETQYF.

This chain links TRBV28 with TRBJ2-7; D may be TRBD2 (5 bases). The length of the CDR3 is 13 residues. With 2 bases removed from V and 4 bases from J, the gap between germline ends came to 9 bases. The germline V gene has CDR1 MDHEN and CDR2 SYDVKM. CDR3 residues: CASSLSRGYEQYV. CDR3 DNA sequence: TGTGCCAGCAGTTTAAGTCGGGGTTACGAGCAGTACGTC.

The V call is TRBV27, the J call TRBJ1-2; the match to TRBD1 covers 7 bases. The CDR3 spans 12 residues. The germline gives CDR1 MNHEY, CDR2 SMNVEV (reference sequence). V lost 4 bases, J lost 8 bases, and 4 bases stayed unmatched. The CDR3: CASSSNRGGYTF. The CDR3 coding sequence is TGTGCCAGCAGTTCAAACAGGGGCGGCTACACCTTC.

The genes are TRBV11-2 and TRBJ1-5, with TRBD1 identical over 7 bases. The ends lost 1 base at V and 1 base at J; junction bases unmatched: 4. The CDR3 spans 16 residues. Germline V gene sequence: CDR1 SGHAT, CDR2 FQNNGV. CDR3 nucleotide sequence: TGTGCCAGCAGCTTAGGGGGACAGTCCAGCAATCAGCCCCAGCATTTT. Its translation: CASSLGGQSSNQPQHF.

The J gene is TRBJ1-1, the V gene TRBV29-1; no definite D call. CDR1 and CDR2 from the germline V gene are SQVTM and ANQGSEA. This CDR3 has 13 residues. V was cut by 6 bases and J by 4 bases, with 15 bases left in between. The CDR3 coding sequence is TGCAGCGTCATCCCCCCAGAAATCACTGAAGCTTTCTTT. Protein sequence: CSVIPPEITEAFF.